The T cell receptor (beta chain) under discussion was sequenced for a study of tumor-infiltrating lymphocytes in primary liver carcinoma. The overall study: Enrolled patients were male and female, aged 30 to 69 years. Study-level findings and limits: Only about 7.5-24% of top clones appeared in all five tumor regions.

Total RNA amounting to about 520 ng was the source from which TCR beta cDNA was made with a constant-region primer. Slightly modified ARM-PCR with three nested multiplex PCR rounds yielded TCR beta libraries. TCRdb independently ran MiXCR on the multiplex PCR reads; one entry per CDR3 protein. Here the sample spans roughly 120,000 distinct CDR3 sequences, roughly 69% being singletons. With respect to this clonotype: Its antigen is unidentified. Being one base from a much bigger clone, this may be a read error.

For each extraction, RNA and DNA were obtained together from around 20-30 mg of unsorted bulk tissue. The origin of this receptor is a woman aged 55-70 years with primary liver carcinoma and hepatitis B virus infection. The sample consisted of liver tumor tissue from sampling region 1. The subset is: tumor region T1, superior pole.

This chain's CDR3 is CASRGQGGGEQYV. CDR3 coding DNA: TGTGCCAGCAGAGGACAGGGAGGAGGCGAGCAGTACGTC. The chain joins TRBV6-6 to TRBJ2-7; 8 nucleotides agree with TRBD1. V lost 6 bases and J lost 6; bases outside the gene matches: 7. This CDR3 comprises 13 residues. Germline CDR1 and CDR2: MNHNY and SVGAGI (reference sequence).